Presented here are 32 T cell receptor beta chains from one specimen sequenced in a study of shared clonotypes between healthy human individuals. Selected positively for CCR7 and CD45RO-negative, naive CD8 cells excluded terminally differentiated effector memory CD45RA+ cells. TCRdb's copy holds only in-frame clones and misses some; the assay was immunoSEQ multiplex PCR. The sample records 2 million to 2.5 million clones, over 85% being singletons. Input material: naive CD8+ T cells sorted from blood. The source is a man younger than 35 in good health.

This clone has a handful of counts. The same CDR3 arises from other DNA sequences in this sample as well. The J gene is TRBJ1-1, the V gene TRBV27; TRBD1 is a possible D gene (5 bases). The CDR3 totals 13 residues. Germline loops: CDR1 MNHEY, CDR2 SMNVEV (reference sequence). V lost 0 bases to trimming and J lost 3 bases, with 5 bases between them. This chain's CDR3 is CASSLSGDTEAFF. CDR3 in DNA: TGTGCCAGCAGTTTATCGGGGGACACTGAAGCTTTCTTT.

J is TRBJ1-1 and V is TRBV4-3; no definite D call. The CDR3 is made up of 15 amino acids. Germline CDR1 reads LGHNA; CDR2 reads YSLEER. The V end was cut by 0 bases, the J end by 7 bases, with 15 bases between. The CDR3: CASSQDLSGRSEAFF. The CDR3 coding sequence is TGCGCCAGCAGCCAAGATCTTTCGGGCCGGAGTGAAGCTTTCTTT.

J is TRBJ2-7 and V is TRBV19, with TRBD1 identical over 10 bases. The germline V gene encodes CDR1 LNHDA and CDR2 SQIVND (reference sequence). The trim removed 5 bases at V and 3 bases at J, leaving 4 bases unmatched. The CDR3 loop spans 14 amino acids. The DNA for the CDR3 is TGTGCCAGTAGTCAAAGGGACAGGGGCTACGAGCAGTACTTC. The encoded protein is CASSQRDRGYEQYF.

The gene calls are TRBV7-2 and TRBJ2-7; 9 positions agree with TRBD1. CDR3 length equals 16 residues. CDR1 is SGHTA and CDR2 is FQGNSA in the germline V gene. J lost 5 bases, V lost 5 bases, and 13 bases had no gene match. The DNA of the CDR3 is TGTGCCAGCAGCCCCAGTAGGGGACAGGGCCCCAACGAGCAGTACTTC. Its translation is CASSPSRGQGPNEQYF.

The chain is built from TRBV27 and TRBJ1-1; the D gene is possibly TRBD1 (6 bases). V was shortened by 3 bases and J by 4 bases, with 12 bases between the two germline ends. Germline V CDR1 and CDR2: MNHEY, SMNVEV (reference sequence). The CDR3 loop spans 14 amino acids. Here the CDR3 reads CASSFGRGSTEAFF. In nucleotides, the CDR3 is TGTGCCAGCAGTTTTGGGAGGGGGTCCACTGAAGCTTTCTTT.

This clone is a singleton in its sample. V is TRBV29-1 and J is TRBJ2-7; perhaps TRBD1 as D (6 bases). V dropped 3 bases and J dropped 4 bases, with 10 bases sitting between them. The CDR3 consists of 12 residues. Germline V gene lookup returns CDR1 SQVTM and CDR2 ANQGSEA. The CDR3 spells CSVEVQGYEQYF. In DNA, the CDR3 is TGCAGCGTTGAGGTTCAGGGGTACGAGCAGTACTTC.

This clone occurred a few times. The same CDR3 arises from other DNA sequences in this sample as well. The chain carries TRBV4-3 and TRBJ2-7; TRBD2 aligns across 14 bases. The CDR3 consists of 15 residues. The germline gives CDR1 LGHNA, CDR2 YSLEER. V dropped 1 base and J dropped 4; count of bases not matched to a gene: 0. CDR3 residues: CASSQGLAGGYEQYF. CDR3 coding DNA: TGCGCCAGCAGCCAAGGACTAGCGGGAGGGTACGAGCAGTACTTC.

About this clone itself: One end of the junction fails to match germline, which may point to a read error. This same CDR3 is encoded by further DNA sequences in the sample. The V call is TRBV7-6, the J call TRBJ2-1; maybe TRBD2 (6 bases). CDR1 and CDR2 from the germline V gene are SGHVS and FNYEAQ. The CDR3 covers 14 residues. In nucleotides, the CDR3 is TGTGCCAGCAGCCTAGCGTGGGGCGACAATGAGCAGTTCTTC. This gives the protein CASSLAWGDNEQFF.

This clone has a single count. This chain connects TRBV2 to TRBJ1-1; possible D gene TRBD1, 6 bases. Germline assignment: CDR1 SNHLY and CDR2 FYNNEI. The CDR3 has 14 amino acids. V was pared by 6 bases and J by 2 bases, with 13 bases between. CDR3 loop: CASRKGEINTEAFF. CDR3 nucleotide sequence: TGTGCCAGCAGGAAGGGGGAAATTAACACTGAAGCTTTCTTT.

This chain uses TRBV28 with TRBJ1-6, with D tentatively TRBD1 (5 bases). CDR1 is MDHEN and CDR2 is SYDVKM in the germline V gene. The CDR3 runs to 15 residues. V shed 5 bases and J shed 3 bases, with 11 bases lying between them. CDR3 nucleotide sequence: TGTGCCAGCAGTACCCGGGGGTACTATAATTCACCCCTCCACTTT. It is translated as CASSTRGYYNSPLHF.

The chain carries TRBV27 and TRBJ1-5, with 7 bases lining up with TRBD1. There are 16 residues in the CDR3. The ends lost 5 bases at V and 2 bases at J; junction bases unmatched: 9. Germline V CDR1 and CDR2: MNHEY, SMNVEV (reference sequence). CDR3 bases: TGTGCCAGCAGTCAAACAGGGGTCTGGGGCAATCAGCCCCAGCATTTT. Its protein is CASSQTGVWGNQPQHF.

As regards this clone: Additional DNA sequences in this sample encode the identical CDR3. The V and J genes are TRBV6-5 and TRBJ1-6; no definite D call. Trimming took 0 bases from V and 9 from J, leaving 9 bases between them. Germline V gene data show CDR1 as MNHEY and CDR2 as SVGAGI. The CDR3 covers 14 residues. The CDR3 sequence: CASSYSLGGSPLHF. The CDR3 DNA reads TGTGCCAGCAGTTACTCCCTGGGCGGTTCACCCCTCCACTTT.

This clone occurred once. The chain joins TRBV11-3 to TRBJ2-2; 12 bases are a match to TRBD1. V gave up 4 bases and J gave up 4 bases; unmatched junction bases: 7. Germline CDR1 SGHNT, CDR2 YENEEA. CDR3 size: 17 residues. The DNA for the CDR3 is TGTGCCAGCAGCTCATGGGACAGGGGGCTAGCCACCGGGGAGCTGTTTTTT. Translated: CASSSWDRGLATGELFF.

V is TRBV19 and J is TRBJ1-1; 9 bases match TRBD1. The CDR3 has 15 amino acids. The germline V gene has CDR1 LNHDA and CDR2 SQIVND (reference sequence). V lost 5 bases and J lost 0; bases outside the gene matches: 4. DNA of the CDR3: TGTGCCAGTAGTCCGGGGACAGGGATGAACACTGAAGCTTTCTTT. It yields the protein CASSPGTGMNTEAFF.

The chain has TRBV30 and TRBJ1-2; 9 bases are shared with TRBD1. Germline V gives CDR1 GTSNPN, CDR2 SVGIG (reference sequence). Trimming at V came to 4 bases and at J to 5 bases, leaving 8 bases not matched to a gene. This CDR3 has 14 residues. CDR3 bases: TGTGCCTGGACCGGGACAGGGAATCATTATGGCTACACCTTC. It is translated as CAWTGTGNHYGYTF.

The chain has TRBV2 and TRBJ1-2; the match to TRBD1 covers 8 bases. CDR1 is SNHLY, CDR2 FYNNEI, per germline. The CDR3 sequence is 14 residues long. Trimming removed 7 bases from V and 3 bases from J; junction bases left unmatched: 7. The CDR3 DNA is TGTGCCAGCAAACACGGACAGGGTGACTATGGCTACACCTTC. It yields the protein CASKHGQGDYGYTF.

The V and J genes are TRBV28 and TRBJ2-3, with 10 bases aligning to TRBD2. The V segment lost 5 bases and the J segment 4 bases; nucleotides outside the gene matches: 9. The CDR3 length is 16 residues. Germline assignment: CDR1 MDHEN and CDR2 SYDVKM. CDR3 in amino acids: CASSPQLAGEADTQYF. The CDR3 coding sequence is TGTGCCAGCAGTCCGCAGCTAGCGGGGGAGGCAGATACGCAGTATTTT.

This clone appeared once. V is TRBV11-3 and J is TRBJ2-1; TRBD2 is a possible D gene (7 bases). The germline gives CDR1 SGHNT, CDR2 YENEEA. Trimming pared 5 bases from V and 4 bases from J, leaving 18 bases between. The CDR3 is 16 amino acids. CDR3: CASSPGTEGGYNEQFF. CDR3 coding DNA: TGTGCCAGCAGCCCGGGTACGGAGGGGGGGTACAATGAGCAGTTCTTC.

This sequence joins TRBV28 and TRBJ2-4; D gene unclear. Germline values: CDR1 MDHEN, CDR2 SYDVKM. V was cut by 3 bases and J by 2 bases, with 8 bases left in between. The CDR3 runs 14 residues. Written as DNA, the CDR3 is TGTGCCAGCAGTTTCCGAGGCCCCAAAAACATTCAGTACTTC. Translation: CASSFRGPKNIQYF.

The rearrangement links TRBV13 to TRBJ2-7, with D perhaps matching TRBD2 (6 bases). Germline values: CDR1 PRHDT, CDR2 FYEKMQ (reference sequence). The CDR3 loop spans 14 amino acids. Trimming took off 5 bases at V and 5 bases at J, with 16 bases between the two ends. This chain's CDR3 is CASSGGLGVDEQYF. The DNA of the CDR3 is TGTGCCAGCAGCGGAGGGTTGGGGGTTGACGAGCAGTACTTC.

This clone occurred once. The J gene is TRBJ1-1, the V gene TRBV5-1, with TRBD1 as a possible D gene (6 bases). Germline V gene data show CDR1 as SGHRS and CDR2 as YFSETQ. This CDR3 spans 16 amino acids. V was clipped by 1 base and J by 4 bases, with 17 bases between them. CDR3: CASSLTVTDSGTEAFF. CDR3 bases: TGCGCCAGCAGCTTGACGGTTACGGACAGCGGCACTGAAGCTTTCTTT.

The chain has TRBV5-6 and TRBJ2-7, with D unresolved. CDR1 SGHDT and CDR2 YYEEEE come from the germline V gene. Trimming cost V 1 base and J 3 bases, with 11 bases left between them. The CDR3 loop spans 14 amino acids. This chain's CDR3 is CASSLKGNGYEQYF. DNA of the CDR3: TGTGCCAGCAGCTTGAAAGGCAACGGCTACGAGCAGTACTTC.

This chain uses TRBV5-4 with TRBJ1-2; D gene ambiguous. The CDR3 is 14 residues long. Trimming removed 5 bases from V and 4 bases from J, with 15 bases in between. From germline, CDR1 is SGHNT and CDR2 YYREEE (reference sequence). The CDR3 DNA sequence: TGTGCCAGCAGGTCCCGGGGAGAAAGCTATGGCTACACCTTC. It translates to CASRSRGESYGYTF.

The rearrangement links TRBV4-1 to TRBJ2-7, with D perhaps TRBD2 (6 bases). V lost 1 base and J lost 2, with 15 bases in between. This CDR3 is 16 amino acids long. Germline lookup yields CDR1 MGHRA and CDR2 YSYEKL. This chain's CDR3 is CASSQAAGYPTYEQYF. Here the CDR3 DNA reads TGCGCCAGCAGCCAAGCCGCGGGGTACCCCACCTACGAGCAGTACTTC.

This rearrangement joins TRBV19 to TRBJ2-7; TRBD1 might be the D (6 bases). Trimming removed 6 bases at V and 1 base at J, with 13 bases between. Germline CDR1 and CDR2: LNHDA and SQIVND (reference sequence). This CDR3 comprises 14 residues. CDR3 DNA: TGTGCCAGTAGCCCGGCAGGGGCATCCTACGAGCAGTACTTC. As protein: CASSPAGASYEQYF.

This clone was detected once. The V call is TRBV25-1, the J call TRBJ2-1, with no clear D. V was clipped by 5 bases and J by 4 bases, with 12 bases between them. The CDR3 sequence is 14 residues long. Germline V gene data show CDR1 as MGHDK and CDR2 as SYGVNS. Written as DNA, the CDR3 is TGTGCCAGCAGTCAACCAACAAGTTACAATGAGCAGTTCTTC. Translated, it gives CASSQPTSYNEQFF.

The rearrangement links TRBV6-5 to TRBJ2-7; D might be TRBD1 (5 bases). Trimming cost V 7 bases and J 4 bases, with 14 bases left between them. This CDR3 is 13 amino acids long. Germline assignment: CDR1 MNHEY and CDR2 SVGAGI. CDR3 coding DNA: TGTGCCAGCAAGGGGCTGGGTATGTACGAGCAGTACTTC. Protein sequence: CASKGLGMYEQYF.

About this clone itself: Distinct nucleotide sequences in the sample also encode this CDR3. The chain carries TRBV30 and TRBJ2-1, with D hard to call. V was trimmed by 2 bases and J by 6 bases, leaving 5 bases between them. Germline V gene sequence: CDR1 GTSNPN, CDR2 SVGIG (reference sequence). The length of the CDR3 is 11 residues. The CDR3 here is CAWSSVNEQFF. CDR3 bases: TGTGCCTGGAGTAGCGTCAATGAGCAGTTCTTC.

The chain uses TRBV4-3 and TRBJ1-2; weak D call: TRBD1 (5 bases). Germline CDR1 is LGHNA and CDR2 is YSLEER. The CDR3 extends over 14 amino acids. V lost 1 base, J lost 3 bases, and 9 bases lay in between. Here the CDR3 DNA reads TGCGCCAGCAGCCAAGCGCGGGACCACTATGGCTACACCTTC. Translation: CASSQARDHYGYTF.

J is TRBJ2-1 and V is TRBV9, with 14 bases fitting TRBD2. With 3 bases clipped from V and 9 bases from J, the junction kept 5 bases outside the gene matches. The CDR3 length is 15 residues. Germline-derived CDR1 and CDR2 are SGDLS and YYNGEE. CDR3 in amino acids: CASSDGTSGGLEQFF. The CDR3 DNA is TGTGCCAGCAGCGACGGGACTAGCGGGGGCCTTGAGCAGTTCTTC.

Comment on this clone: The same CDR3 arises from other DNA sequences in this sample as well. The chain links TRBV27 to TRBJ2-7; D is possibly TRBD2 (6 bases). V was clipped by 4 bases and J by 3 bases, with 10 bases between them. This CDR3 is built from 13 residues. In germline, CDR1 is MNHEY, CDR2 SMNVEV (reference sequence). The CDR3 sequence is CASSSGGGYEQYF. CDR3 nucleotides: TGTGCCAGCAGTTCCGGGGGTGGCTACGAGCAGTACTTC.

The chain recombines TRBV29-1 with TRBJ2-1, with a possible D match to TRBD2 (5 bases). Germline CDR1 SQVTM, CDR2 ANQGSEA. The CDR3 sequence is 12 residues long. Trimming shortened V by 6 bases and J by 6 bases, and 12 bases separated the two germline ends. The CDR3 DNA is TGCAGCGTGCCCGGGATCCCCAATGAGCAGTTCTTC. Translation: CSVPGIPNEQFF.